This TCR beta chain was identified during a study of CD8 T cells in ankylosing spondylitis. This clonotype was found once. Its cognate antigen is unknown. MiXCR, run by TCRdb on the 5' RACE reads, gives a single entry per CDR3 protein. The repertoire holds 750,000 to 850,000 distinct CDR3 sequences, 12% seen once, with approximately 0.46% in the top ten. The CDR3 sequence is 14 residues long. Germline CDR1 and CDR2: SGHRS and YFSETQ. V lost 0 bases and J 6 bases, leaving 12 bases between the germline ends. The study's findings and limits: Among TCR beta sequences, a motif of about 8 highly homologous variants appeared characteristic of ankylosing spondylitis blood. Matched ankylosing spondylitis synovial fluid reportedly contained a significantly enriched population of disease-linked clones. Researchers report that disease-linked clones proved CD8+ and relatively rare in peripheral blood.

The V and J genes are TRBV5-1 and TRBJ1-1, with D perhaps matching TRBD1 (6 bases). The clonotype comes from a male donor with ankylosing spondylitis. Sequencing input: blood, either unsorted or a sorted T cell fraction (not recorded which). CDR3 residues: CASSLGTGIPEAFF. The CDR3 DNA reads TGCGCCAGCAGCTTGGGAACAGGGATCCCTGAAGCTTTCTTT.